This T cell receptor beta chain was sequenced for a study of cytomegalovirus exposure and HLA in healthy donors. The wider study: Sequencing of about 179 million T cells in an earlier analysis found approximately 120 million unique TCR beta sequences.

Regarding this clone: No antigen is known for it.

A multiplex PCR was run with 60 Vbeta primers and 13 Jbeta primers. Produced via immunoSEQ multiplex PCR; TCRdb's table is partial and in-frame only. The sample has some 150,000 clones; around 83% are singletons. Study observations and caveats: Association of a missense DCLRE1C variant with TCR beta V- and J-gene trimming was reported in a later analysis.

The CDR3 runs to 15 residues. The junction had 14 bases not matched to a gene; V was cut back by 10 bases and J by 4 bases. Germline CDR1 and CDR2: LNHDA and SQIVND (reference sequence). This TCR came from a woman under 30 in good health and CMV-seronegative. The sample comprised PBMCs. The V call is TRBV19, the J call TRBJ2-7; TRBD1 matches 9 bases. The CDR3 DNA reads TGTGCCACCGAACGTGGGACAGGGCCCCTATACGAGCAGTACTTC. This gives the protein CATERGTGPLYEQYF. The full variable domain, with the rest looked up from reference TRBV19 and TRBJ2-7, is DGGITQSPKYLFRKEGQNVTLSCEQNLNHDAMYWYRQDPGQGLRLIYYSQIVNDFQKGDIAEGYSVSREKKESFPLTVTSAQKNPTAFYLCATERGTGPLYEQYFGPGTRLTVT.